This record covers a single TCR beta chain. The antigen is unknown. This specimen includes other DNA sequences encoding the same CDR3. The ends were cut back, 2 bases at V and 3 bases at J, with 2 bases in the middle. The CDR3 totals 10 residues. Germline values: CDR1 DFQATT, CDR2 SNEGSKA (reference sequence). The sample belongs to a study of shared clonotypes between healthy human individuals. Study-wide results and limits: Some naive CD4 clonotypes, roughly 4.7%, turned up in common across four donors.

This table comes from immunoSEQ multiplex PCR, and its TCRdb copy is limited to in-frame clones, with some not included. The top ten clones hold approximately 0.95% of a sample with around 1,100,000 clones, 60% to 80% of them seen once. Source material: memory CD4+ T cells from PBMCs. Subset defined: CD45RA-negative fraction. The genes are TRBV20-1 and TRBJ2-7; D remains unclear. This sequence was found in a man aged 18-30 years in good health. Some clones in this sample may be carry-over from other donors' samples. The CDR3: CSARIYEQYF. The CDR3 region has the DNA TGCAGTGCTAGAATCTACGAGCAGTACTTC.